This is a list of T cell receptor beta chains from one sample in a study of tumor-infiltrating lymphocytes in oesophageal squamous cell carcinoma. TCRdb redid the calling of the PCR reads with MiXCR, one entry per CDR3 protein. This table has 15,000 to 20,000 distinct CDR3 sequences, roughly 40% appearing once. Sequencing was done on a sample of normal esophageal tissue next to the tumor. The receptors come from a female donor with esophageal squamous cell carcinoma. Both conserved end residues are part of each CDR3. Fields, in order: clone size, V gene, D gene, J gene, CDR3 protein, CDR3 DNA. D genes are given only for firm matches. A clone size is listed for some rows: how often the clone was seen (once, few, many), or a class if it is expanded.

many	TRBV12-3/TRBV12-4	.	TRBJ2-2	CASSLRGSENTGELFF	TGTGCCAGCAGTTTAAGGGGGTCGGAAAACACCGGGGAGCTGTTTTTT
.	TRBV9	.	TRBJ2-3	CASSVGTTSYNSPLHF	TGTGCCAGCAGCGTAGGAACAACCTCCTATAATTCACCCCTCCACTTC
many	TRBV2	.	TRBJ1-5	CASSEQGGQPQHF	TGTGCCAGCAGTGAACAGGGCGGGCAGCCCCAGCATTTT
medium-sized	TRBV12-3/TRBV12-4	.	TRBJ2-2	CASSLHGGNTGELFF	TGTGCCAGCAGTTTACATGGGGGGAACACCGGGGAGCTGTTTTTT
.	TRBV12-3/TRBV12-4	TRBD1	TRBJ1-1	CASSPQGGYTEAFF	TGTGCCAGCAGTCCCCAGGGGGGGTACACTGAAGCTTTCTTT
few	TRBV7-3	TRBD2	TRBJ2-1	CASSPTSGANEQFF	TGTGCCAGCAGCCCGACTAGCGGGGCCAATGAGCAGTTCTTC
.	TRBV6-1	.	TRBJ2-7	CASGTGQEAYEQYF	TGTGCCAGCGGAACGGGGCAGGAAGCCTACGAGCAGTACTTC
few	TRBV7-6	TRBD2	TRBJ2-1	CASSWGGVNEQFF	TGTGCCAGCAGCTGGGGGGGGGTGAATGAGCAGTTCTTC
.	TRBV7-3	TRBD2	TRBJ2-1	CASSLLGTSGRGVVNEQFF	TGTGCCAGCAGCTTACTCGGGACTAGCGGGAGGGGGGTTGTCAATGAGCAGTTCTTC
many	TRBV28	.	TRBJ2-4	CASSNPWGNIQYF	TGTGCCAGCAGTAACCCCTGGGGAAACATTCAGTACTTC
.	TRBV6-1	TRBD1	TRBJ1-3	CASSGRQGPFSGNTIYF	TGTGCCAGCAGTGGTAGACAGGGACCCTTCTCTGGAAACACCATATATTTT
.	TRBV5-4	TRBD2	TRBJ2-7	CASSLEAGPEYEQYF	TGTGCCAGCAGCTTGGAAGCGGGGCCAGAGTACGAGCAGTACTTC
medium-sized	TRBV7-3	TRBD1	TRBJ2-1	CASSLSPSNRGDNEQFF	TGTGCCAGCAGCTTATCCCCCTCAAACAGGGGGGACAATGAGCAGTTCTTC
.	TRBV7-3	.	TRBJ2-3	CASSLKGGWGTDTQYF	TGTGCCAGCAGCTTAAAGGGGGGATGGGGCACAGATACGCAGTATTTT
few	TRBV7-3	TRBD1	TRBJ2-5	CASYLRDRVTQETQYF	TGTGCCAGCTACCTCCGGGACAGGGTTACCCAAGAGACCCAGTACTTC
many	TRBV5-4	.	TRBJ1-2	CASSRQLGGYGYTF	TGTGCCAGCAGCCGGCAACTAGGAGGCTATGGCTACACCTTC
many	TRBV28	TRBD2	TRBJ2-7	CASRTGGFYNEQYF	TGTGCCAGCAGAACCGGGGGGTTCTACAATGAGCAGTACTTC
once	TRBV6-2/TRBV6-3	.	TRBJ2-4	CASLNPGVGRGEQYF	TGTGCCAGCTTAAACCCTGGTGTGGGCCGCGGAGAGCAGTACTTC
few	TRBV5-1	TRBD1	TRBJ2-2	CASSLDRGRTGELFF	TGCGCCAGCAGCTTAGACAGGGGAAGGACCGGGGAGCTGTTTTTT
.	TRBV20-1	TRBD2	TRBJ2-1	CSARGTSGAHNEQFF	TGCAGTGCTAGAGGGACTAGCGGGGCACACAATGAGCAGTTCTTC
few	TRBV30	.	TRBJ1-3	CAWSGGGFGNTIYF	TGTGCCTGGAGTGGAGGGGGTTTCGGAAACACCATATATTTT
medium-sized	TRBV11-2	TRBD1	TRBJ1-2	CASSLGGTGEYGYTF	TGTGCCAGCAGCTTAGGCGGGACAGGGGAGTATGGCTACACCTTC
.	TRBV7-6	.	TRBJ1-5	CASSLMGGTGQPQHF	TGTGCCAGCAGCTTAATGGGGGGGACCGGGCAGCCCCAGCATTTT
.	TRBV12-3/TRBV12-4	TRBD2	TRBJ2-1	CASSLTSGNNEQFF	TGTGCCAGCAGTTTAACTAGCGGGAACAATGAGCAGTTCTTC
.	TRBV5-4	.	TRBJ2-1	CASSPQGWNEQFF	TGTGCCAGCAGCCCTCAGGGATGGAATGAGCAGTTCTTC
few	TRBV7-6	.	TRBJ2-1	CASSFSPDHNEQFF	TGTGCTAGCAGCTTCTCCCCCGACCACAATGAGCAGTTCTTC
.	TRBV7-2	.	TRBJ2-1	CASSLRPEWEQFF	TGTGCCAGCAGCTTACGGCCTGAATGGGAGCAGTTCTTC
.	TRBV5-6	.	TRBJ2-3	CASSLLTSTDTQYF	TGTGCCAGCAGCTTGTTGACTAGCACAGATACGCAGTATTTT
.	TRBV6-5	TRBD1	TRBJ2-1	CASSITRDRAYNEQFF	TGTGCCAGCAGTATAACCCGGGACAGGGCCTACAATGAGCAGTTCTTC
many	TRBV6-6	.	TRBJ1-1	CASSYSFATEAFF	TGTGCCAGCAGTTACTCGTTTGCTACTGAAGCTTTCTTT
many	TRBV27	TRBD2	TRBJ2-3	CASSGLGGITDTQYF	TGTGCCAGCAGTGGCCTGGGAGGGATCACAGATACGCAGTATTTT
many	TRBV7-9	.	TRBJ1-1	CASSLSGNTEAFF	TGTGCCAGCAGCTTATCAGGGAACACTGAAGCTTTCTTT
.	TRBV6-6	TRBD2	TRBJ2-3	CASSYSASGNTDTQYF	TGTGCCAGCAGTTACTCGGCTAGCGGGAACACAGATACGCAGTATTTT
few	TRBV12-3/TRBV12-4	.	TRBJ2-7	CASSLDAQGTKQYF	TGTGCCAGCAGTTTAGATGCCCAGGGGACGAAGCAGTACTTC
once	TRBV5-6	.	TRBJ2-7	CASSYSYEQYF	TGTGCCAGCAGCTACTCCTACGAGCAGTACTTC
.	TRBV28	.	TRBJ2-1	CAYDNEQFF	TGTGCCTATGACAATGAGCAGTTCTTC
many	TRBV27	TRBD2	TRBJ2-1	CASSLTSGALYNEQFF	TGTGCCAGCAGTCTCACTAGCGGAGCACTCTACAATGAGCAGTTCTTC
many	TRBV27	.	TRBJ1-2	CASSLSPLYGYTF	TGTGCCAGCAGTTTATCCCCCCTCTATGGCTACACCTTC
.	TRBV7-2	.	TRBJ2-7	CASSQIAYEQYF	TGTGCCAGCAGCCAGATCGCCTACGAGCAGTACTTC
.	TRBV6-1	.	TRBJ2-7	CASSYAPLHGGYEQYF	TGTGCCAGCAGTTACGCTCCCTTACATGGGGGCTACGAGCAGTACTTC
many	TRBV11-3	.	TRBJ2-2	CASSLDRELFF	TGTGCCAGCAGCTTAGATCGGGAGCTGTTTTTT
.	TRBV7-3	TRBD1	TRBJ2-7	CASSLLPGQGARDPTSSSYEQYF	TGTGCCAGCAGCCTCTTGCCGGGACAGGGGGCGAGGGACCCGACTAGCTCTTCCTACGAGCAGTACTTC
.	TRBV7-9	.	TRBJ2-7	CASSLASRYEQYF	TGTGCCAGCAGCTTAGCTAGTAGGTACGAGCAGTACTTC